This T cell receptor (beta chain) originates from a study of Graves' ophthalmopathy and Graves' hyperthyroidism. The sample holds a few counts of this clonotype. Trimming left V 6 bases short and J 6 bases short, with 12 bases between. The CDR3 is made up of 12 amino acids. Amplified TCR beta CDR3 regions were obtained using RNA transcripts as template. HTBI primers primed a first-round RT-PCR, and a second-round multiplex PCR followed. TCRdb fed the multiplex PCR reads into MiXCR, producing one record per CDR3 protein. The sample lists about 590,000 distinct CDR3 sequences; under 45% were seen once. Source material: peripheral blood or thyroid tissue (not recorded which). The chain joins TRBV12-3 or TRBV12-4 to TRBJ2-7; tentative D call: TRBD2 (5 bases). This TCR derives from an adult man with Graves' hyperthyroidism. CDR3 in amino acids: CASSQVRGEQYF. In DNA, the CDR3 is TGTGCCAGCAGCCAAGTACGGGGCGAGCAGTACTTC.